The 27 T cell receptor beta chains given below trace back to one sample, sequenced in a study of response to subunit inactivated influenza vaccine. TCRdb analysed the RT-PCR reads with MiXCR anew, one entry per CDR3 protein. The sample lists 560,000 or so distinct CDR3 sequences; 7.6% were seen once. The sequences come from PBMCs from blood, collected about 24 months after vaccination. Every receptor here comes from a man aged 50 to 75 who received an inactivated influenza vaccine.

This clonotype was seen more than once but under ten times. For the CDR3, the DNA is TGTGCCAGCAGCCAAGCGGGCGGACTAGCGGGCGAGCAGTACTTC. Encoded protein: CASSQAGGLAGEQYF. The V and J genes are TRBV14 and TRBJ2-7; 11 bases fit TRBD2. The CDR3 loop spans 15 amino acids. Per the germline V gene, CDR1 is SGHDN and CDR2 is FVKESK. Trimming took 1 base from V and 6 from J; bases not matched to a gene: 5.

This clonotype was seen a few times. This chain joins TRBV12-3 or TRBV12-4 and TRBJ1-6; D is ambiguous. Trimming removed 8 bases at V and 0 bases at J, with 14 bases between. This CDR3 has 16 amino acids. CDR3 sequence: CASHQGWSSYNSPLHF. DNA for the CDR3: TGTGCCAGCCATCAAGGGTGGAGCTCCTATAATTCACCCCTCCACTTT.

The chain combines TRBV18 with TRBJ1-4; D perhaps matches TRBD1 (5 bases). The V and J ends lost 2 bases and 6 bases respectively, with 10 bases between them. Germline V gives CDR1 KGHSH, CDR2 LQKENI. This CDR3 has 14 residues. In nucleotides, the CDR3 is TGTGCCAGCTCACCAGCGGGGGGAGATGAAAAACTGTTTTTT. Encoded protein: CASSPAGGDEKLFF.

This clonotype turned up a few times. The J gene is TRBJ2-7, the V gene TRBV24-1, with TRBD2 matching 15 bases. The CDR3 is made up of 18 amino acids. Per germline, CDR1 KGHDR and CDR2 SFDVKD. V gave up 6 bases and J gave up 3 bases; unmatched junction bases: 11. For the CDR3, the DNA is TGTGCCACCAGTCCTAGGGGACTAGCGGGAGGCTTCAACTACGAGCAGTACTTC. It yields the protein CATSPRGLAGGFNYEQYF.

This clonotype came up a few times. J is TRBJ2-1 and V is TRBV24-1, with 7 bases fitting TRBD1. With 3 bases clipped from V and 0 bases from J, the junction kept 16 bases outside the gene matches. The CDR3 totals 20 residues. Germline assignment: CDR1 KGHDR and CDR2 SFDVKD. The CDR3, as DNA: TGTGCCACCAGTGATACCACGAGAACACAGGGGTCCAGCTCCTACAATGAGCAGTTCTTC. It translates to CATSDTTRTQGSSSYNEQFF.

This clonotype occurred a few times. V usage is TRBV10-3 and J usage is TRBJ2-2; a weak D match, TRBD2 (6 bases). The CDR3 length is 15 residues. V was shortened by 3 bases and J by 7 bases, with 15 bases between the two germline ends. Germline lookup yields CDR1 ENHRY and CDR2 SYGVKD. CDR3 coding DNA: TGTGCCATCAGTGAAGGTCGGGGGATAAGCGGGGAGCTGTTTTTT. Translating it yields CAISEGRGISGELFF.

This clonotype was detected a few times. The chain uses TRBV29-1 and TRBJ2-7; D is unclear. CDR3 size: 11 residues. Germline lookup yields CDR1 SQVTM and CDR2 ANQGSEA. V dropped 7 bases and J dropped 0 bases, with 7 bases sitting between them. The CDR3 nucleotides read TGCAGCGCCCATAGCTCCTACGAGCAGTACTTC. Encoded protein: CSAHSSYEQYF.

V gene TRBV12-3 or TRBV12-4 combines with J gene TRBJ1-1; D gene uncertain. The ends were cut back, 8 bases at V and 0 bases at J, with 10 bases in the middle. The CDR3 length is 13 residues. CDR3 sequence reads: CASRPGMNTEAFF. The CDR3 nucleotides read TGTGCCAGCCGTCCCGGGATGAACACTGAAGCTTTCTTT.

At least ten counts were recorded for this clonotype. The chain's CDR3 is CASRLAGTDTQYF. The CDR3 DNA reads as TGTGCCAGCAGGCTAGCGGGAACAGATACGCAGTATTTT. The chain is built from TRBV12-3 or TRBV12-4 and TRBJ2-3; the match to TRBD2 covers 9 bases. Unmatched junction bases numbered 1, after V lost 6 bases and J lost 3 bases. There are 13 residues in the CDR3.

In its sample, this clonotype was seen many times. The V call is TRBV6-1, the J call TRBJ1-1, with D possibly being TRBD1 (5 bases). V lost 6 bases and J 4 bases, leaving 18 bases between the germline ends. Germline V gene data show CDR1 as MNHNS and CDR2 as SASEGT. This CDR3 region has 15 residues. The CDR3 DNA follows: TGTGCCAGCAGGACCCCGAAGGGGACCGGCACTGAAGCTTTCTTT. As protein: CASRTPKGTGTEAFF.

CDR3 coding DNA: TGTGCCAGCAGCGTAGGTGGGACGGCAACCGGGGAGCTGTTTTTT. It is translated as CASSVGGTATGELFF. The chain has TRBV9 and TRBJ2-2; D may match TRBD1 or TRBD2 (5 bases each). Trimming stripped 0 bases from V and 5 bases from J, with 11 bases between. This CDR3 is built from 15 residues. Germline V gene lookup returns CDR1 SGDLS and CDR2 YYNGEE.

This clonotype came up a few times. This chain links TRBV4-2 with TRBJ2-5, with D perhaps assigned TRBD1 or TRBD2 (5 bases each). Germline V lookup: CDR1 LGHNA, CDR2 YNFKEQ. V was shortened by 7 bases and J by 0 bases, with 12 bases between the two germline ends. The CDR3 is 14 residues long. CDR3 residues: CASNPGPDQETQYF. The CDR3 DNA sequence: TGTGCCAGCAACCCGGGGCCAGACCAAGAGACCCAGTACTTC.

The table lists this clonotype with a few counts. The chain is built from TRBV29-1 and TRBJ2-5; 11 bases fit TRBD2. The CDR3 spans 17 residues. Trimming at V came to 6 bases and at J to 1 base, leaving 13 bases not matched to a gene. Germline V gene data show CDR1 as SQVTM and CDR2 as ANQGSEA. The CDR3 reads CSVAGTSGPLAQETQYF. The CDR3 nucleotides read TGCAGCGTAGCCGGGACTAGCGGACCCCTGGCCCAAGAGACCCAGTACTTC.

This clonotype has a count of ten or more. The chain has TRBV9 and TRBJ2-2, with D perhaps TRBD1 (6 bases). Trimming pared 0 bases from V and 4 bases from J, leaving 13 bases between. Germline CDR1 and CDR2: SGDLS and YYNGEE. This CDR3 spans 16 amino acids. The CDR3 is CASSVDGGLGTGELFF. The DNA for the CDR3 is TGTGCCAGCAGCGTAGATGGGGGCTTGGGCACCGGGGAGCTGTTTTTT.

At least ten counts were recorded for this clonotype. The rearrangement uses TRBV20-1 and TRBJ2-3, with D perhaps given as TRBD1 or TRBD2 (5 bases each). The CDR3 consists of 14 residues. Germline CDR1 DFQATT, CDR2 SNEGSKA (reference sequence). Trimming removed 3 bases at V and 6 bases at J, with 16 bases between. The CDR3 DNA reads as TGCAGTGCTAGCGACTCCGGGGCCATGGATACGCAGTATTTT. This translates into CSASDSGAMDTQYF.

This clonotype showed up many times. V is TRBV28 and J is TRBJ2-7; TRBD1 agrees at 9 bases. Per the germline V gene, CDR1 is MDHEN and CDR2 is SYDVKM. Trimming removed 6 bases from V and 0 bases from J; junction bases left unmatched: 9. The CDR3 is 16 residues long. As DNA, the CDR3 is TGTGCCAGCAGGTCCACAGGGGGCGCGGGCTCCTACGAGCAGTACTTC. Protein: CASRSTGGAGSYEQYF.

This clonotype was observed at least ten times. The chain links TRBV11-2 to TRBJ2-3; no clear D. Germline CDR1 SGHAT, CDR2 FQNNGV. The V and J ends lost 1 base and 1 base respectively, with 9 bases between them. This CDR3 has 15 amino acids. In DNA, the CDR3 is TGTGCCAGCAGCTTAGGGCTAGTCGGCACAGATACGCAGTATTTT. It translates to CASSLGLVGTDTQYF. Filled out from reference TRBV11-2 and TRBJ2-3, the complete variable domain reads EAGVAQSPRYKIIEKRQSVAFWCNPISGHATLYWYQQILGQGPKLLIQFQNNGVVDDSQLPKDRFSAERLKGVDSTLKIQPAKLEDSAVYLCASSLGLVGTDTQYFGPGTRLTVL.

This clonotype was recorded many times. As DNA, the CDR3 is TGTGCCAGCAGCTCCATGGCGGGGGATAGCAATCAGCCCCAGCATTTT. Translated: CASSSMAGDSNQPQHF. This sequence joins TRBV5-5 and TRBJ1-5, with D perhaps TRBD1 (5 bases). V was shortened by 3 bases and J by 0 bases, with 13 bases between the two germline ends. The CDR3 extends over 16 amino acids. Germline V gene lookup returns CDR1 SGHKS and CDR2 YYEKEE (reference sequence).

This clonotype was observed a handful of times. The genes are TRBV6-1 and TRBJ2-7; 7 bases map to TRBD1. Germline CDR1 MNHNS, CDR2 SASEGT. The CDR3 loop spans 15 amino acids. V shed 4 bases, J shed 0 bases, and the junction held 6 bases outside the gene matches. The DNA of the CDR3 is TGTGCCAGCAGTGTACGGACAGGCAGCTCCTACGAGCAGTACTTC. Its translation is CASSVRTGSSYEQYF.

The table lists this clonotype with a few counts. J is TRBJ2-1 and V is TRBV27; TRBD1 matches 11 bases. Unmatched junction bases numbered 11, after V lost 6 bases and J lost 4 bases. The CDR3 runs 17 residues. Germline assignment: CDR1 MNHEY and CDR2 SMNVEV (reference sequence). This CDR3 reads CASRTDRGPLGYNEQFF. The DNA of the CDR3 is TGTGCCAGCAGAACGGACAGGGGGCCCCTAGGTTACAATGAGCAGTTCTTC.

The chain links TRBV7-2 to TRBJ1-4; D might be TRBD1 (5 bases). Between the trimmed V and J ends, which lost 10 bases and 7 bases, there was a span of 22 bases. The CDR3 loop spans 15 amino acids. Germline CDR1 is SGHTA and CDR2 is FQGNSA. The CDR3 spells CATAGGAGSGEKLFF. Written as DNA, the CDR3 is TGTGCCACCGCTGGAGGGGCAGGGAGCGGTGAAAAACTGTTTTTT.

Many counts were recorded for this clonotype. This chain joins TRBV7-2 and TRBJ2-5; TRBD2 aligns across 8 bases. Looked up from germline, CDR1 is SGHTA and CDR2 is FQGNSA. The V gene end was trimmed by 1 base and the J gene end by 5 bases; junction bases not matched to a gene: 9. This CDR3 has 16 residues. The CDR3, as DNA: TGTGCCAGCAGCTTAGAGGGTAGCGGGAACAGGGAGACCCAGTACTTC. Its translation is CASSLEGSGNRETQYF.

This clonotype was counted ten times or more. This chain uses TRBV2 with TRBJ1-2; a weak D match, TRBD1 (6 bases). Trimming took off 7 bases at V and 7 bases at J, with 13 bases between the two ends. Germline V CDR1 and CDR2: SNHLY, FYNNEI. This CDR3 is built from 12 residues. CDR3 loop: CASTVQGIGYTF. For the CDR3, the DNA is TGTGCCAGCACCGTACAGGGAATTGGCTACACCTTC.

The chain uses TRBV14 and TRBJ2-1, with D unclear. Germline V gene data show CDR1 as SGHDN and CDR2 as FVKESK. The V and J ends lost 2 bases and 10 bases respectively, with 9 bases between them. The CDR3 has 12 amino acids. This chain's CDR3 is CASSQFSGEQFF. The CDR3, as DNA: TGTGCCAGCAGCCAATTTTCGGGCGAGCAGTTCTTC.

This chain joins TRBV7-9 and TRBJ1-2; D remains unclear. The germline CDR1 and CDR2 sequences are SEHNR and FQNEAQ (reference sequence). This CDR3 region has 16 residues. Trimming took off 0 bases at V and 8 bases at J, with 19 bases between the two ends. The CDR3 reads CASSLAPGPRRGGYTF. For the CDR3, the DNA is TGTGCCAGCAGCTTAGCGCCCGGTCCCCGCCGAGGCGGCTACACCTTC. Drawing the rest from reference TRBV7-9 and TRBJ1-2, the complete variable domain is DTGVSQNPRHKITKRGQNVTFRCDPISEHNRLYWYRQTLGQGPEFLTYFQNEAQLEKSRLLSDRFSAERPKGSFSTLEIQRTEQGDSAMYLCASSLAPGPRRGGYTFGSGTRLTVV.

This sequence joins TRBV5-1 and TRBJ1-2, with TRBD1 as a possible D gene (6 bases). There are 15 residues in the CDR3. Germline CDR1 and CDR2: SGHRS and YFSETQ. Trimming took 0 bases from V and 4 from J, leaving 13 bases between them. CDR3 sequence reads: CASSLGGGRSYGYTF. CDR3 sequence (DNA): TGCGCCAGCAGCTTGGGAGGGGGGCGCAGCTATGGCTACACCTTC.

This clonotype was counted only a few times. The CDR3 loop is CASSLAVGIANTGELFF. The DNA for the CDR3 is TGCGCCAGCAGCTTGGCCGTAGGGATTGCGAACACCGGGGAGCTGTTTTTT. This chain joins TRBV5-1 and TRBJ2-2; D is unclear. The CDR3 loop spans 17 amino acids. The germline V gene has CDR1 SGHRS and CDR2 YFSETQ. V was clipped by 0 bases and J by 0 bases, with 12 bases between them.